These 5 T cell receptor beta chains were all obtained from the same sample, sequenced in a study of graft-versus-host responses after intestinal transplantation. Tissue processing of the graft released intraepithelial and lamina propria lymphocytes from it. Repertoires were generated with immunoSEQ multiplex PCR, while TCRdb's copy carries only in-frame clones and drops some. The sample holds 8,500 to 14,000 clones; about 80% are singletons and the top ten take roughly 10%. Source: ileum tissue, taken 23 days after intestinal transplant. The receptor source for this set is a human patient who received an intestinal transplant, so some T cells may come from the graft donor.

The gene calls are TRBV4-3 and TRBJ2-7; TRBD1 matches at 9 bases. CDR1 and CDR2 (germline): LGHNA, YSLEER. The CDR3 has 15 residues. V was pared by 4 bases and J by 5 bases, with 9 bases of the junction left unmatched. The DNA of the CDR3 is TGCGCCAGCAGCCGCACCGGGACAGGGCTCCACGAGCAGTACTTC. Its translation is CASSRTGTGLHEQYF.

The J gene is TRBJ1-5, the V gene TRBV27, with D unresolved. This CDR3 has 13 residues. Germline V gene lookup returns CDR1 MNHEY and CDR2 SMNVEV (reference sequence). The V gene lost 5 bases and the J gene lost 5 bases, with 10 bases spanning the gap. The CDR3 region is CASSIYQDQPQHF. CDR3 DNA sequence: TGTGCCAGCAGTATCTATCAGGATCAGCCCCAGCATTTT.

V usage is TRBV10-3 and J usage is TRBJ2-7, with D hard to call. V was trimmed by 4 bases and J by 1 base, leaving 11 bases between them. This CDR3 contains 14 residues. Germline V gene data show CDR1 as ENHRY and CDR2 as SYGVKD. CDR3 DNA: TGTGCCATCAGTGGAGTAACGGCATCCTACGAGCAGTACTTC. Translation gives CAISGVTASYEQYF.

The chain uses TRBV30 and TRBJ2-7, with 7 nucleotides matching TRBD1. The CDR3 has 13 amino acids. V shed 1 base, J shed 6 bases, and the junction held 6 bases outside the gene matches. Per the germline V gene, CDR1 is GTSNPN and CDR2 is SVGIG (reference sequence). The CDR3 is CAWSDTGAGEQYF. The DNA for the CDR3 is TGTGCCTGGAGTGACACAGGGGCTGGCGAGCAGTACTTC.

The chain recombines TRBV28 with TRBJ1-5; TRBD1 matches at 7 bases. Germline V gene data show CDR1 as MDHEN and CDR2 as SYDVKM. The ends lost 6 bases at V and 2 bases at J; junction bases unmatched: 1. The CDR3 sequence is 13 residues long. The CDR3 coding sequence is TGTGCCAGCAGCGGACAGGGCAATCAGCCCCAGCATTTT. This sequence encodes CASSGQGNQPQHF.